The following is a TCR beta chain sequence with its context. Previously, flow cytometry had revealed CD8+CD57+ cell expansion in the patients chosen for sequencing. Each patient had severe acquired aplastic anemia. The TCR beta profiling, which covered VDJ combination and CDR3 sequence, was carried out using genomic DNA as the template. TCRdb ran MiXCR on the reads and lists one entry per CDR3 protein. This table holds about 180,000 distinct CDR3 sequences, 48% found once. These data belong to a study of CD8+CD57+ T cells in acquired aplastic anemia. This CDR3 is 15 amino acids long. Germline V gene data show CDR1 as SNHLY and CDR2 as FYNNEI. Germline trimming cut 4 bases from V and 5 bases from J; bases unmatched to any gene: 11.

The sample comprised sorted CD4+, CD8+, or CD8+CD57+ T cells (not recorded which) from PBMCs. The clonotype comes from a human donor with aplastic anemia. This chain links TRBV2 with TRBJ2-7, with 7 bases aligning to TRBD1. The CDR3 region is CASSAIEGAWDEQYF. In nucleotides, the CDR3 is TGTGCCAGCAGTGCCATCGAGGGGGCCTGGGACGAGCAGTACTTC. Full variable domain (missing parts from reference TRBV2 and TRBJ2-7): EPEVTQTPSHQVTQMGQEVILRCVPISNHLYFYWYRQILGQKVEFLVSFYNNEISEKSEIFDDQFSVERPDGSNFTLKIRSTKLEDSAMYFCASSAIEGAWDEQYFGPGTRLTVT.